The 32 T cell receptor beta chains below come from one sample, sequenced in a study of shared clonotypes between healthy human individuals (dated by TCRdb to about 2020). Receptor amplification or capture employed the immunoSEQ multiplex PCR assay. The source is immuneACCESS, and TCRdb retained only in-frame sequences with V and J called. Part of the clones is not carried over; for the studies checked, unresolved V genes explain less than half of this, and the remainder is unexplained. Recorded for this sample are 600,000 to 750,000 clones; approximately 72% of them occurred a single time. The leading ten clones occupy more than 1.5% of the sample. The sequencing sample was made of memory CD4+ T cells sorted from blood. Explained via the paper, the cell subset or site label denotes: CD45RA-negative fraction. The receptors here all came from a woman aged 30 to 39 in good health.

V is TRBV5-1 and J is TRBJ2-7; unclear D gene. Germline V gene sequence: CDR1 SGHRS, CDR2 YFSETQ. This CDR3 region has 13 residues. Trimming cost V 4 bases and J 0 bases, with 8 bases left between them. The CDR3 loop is CASSHSYSYEQYF. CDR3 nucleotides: TGCGCCAGCAGCCACAGCTACTCCTACGAGCAGTACTTC.

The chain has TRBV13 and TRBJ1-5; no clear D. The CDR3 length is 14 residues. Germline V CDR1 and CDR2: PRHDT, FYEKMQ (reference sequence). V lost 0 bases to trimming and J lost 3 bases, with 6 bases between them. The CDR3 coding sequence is TGTGCCAGCAGCTTAGGGCAGCTCAATCAGCCCCAGCATTTT. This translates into CASSLGQLNQPQHF. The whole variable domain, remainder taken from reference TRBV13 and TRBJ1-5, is AAGVIQSPRHLIKEKRETATLKCYPIPRHDTVYWYQQGPGQDPQFLISFYEKMQSDKGSIPDRFSAQQFSDYHSELNMSSLELGDSALYFCASSLGQLNQPQHFGDGTRLSIL.

CDR3 protein: CASMVVHQPYNEQFF. DNA of the CDR3: TGCGCCAGCATGGTAGTACACCAACCCTACAATGAGCAGTTCTTC. The chain combines TRBV5-1 with TRBJ2-1; D ambiguous. CDR3 size: 15 residues. The V gene lost 6 bases and the J gene lost 2 bases, with 15 bases spanning the gap. CDR1 is SGHRS, CDR2 YFSETQ, per germline.

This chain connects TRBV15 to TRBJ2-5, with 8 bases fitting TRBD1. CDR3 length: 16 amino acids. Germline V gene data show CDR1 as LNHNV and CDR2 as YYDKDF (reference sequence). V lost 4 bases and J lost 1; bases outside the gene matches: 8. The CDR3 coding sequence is TGTGCCACCAGCAATGTCAGGGGGCTAGTCCAAGAGACCCAGTACTTC. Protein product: CATSNVRGLVQETQYF.

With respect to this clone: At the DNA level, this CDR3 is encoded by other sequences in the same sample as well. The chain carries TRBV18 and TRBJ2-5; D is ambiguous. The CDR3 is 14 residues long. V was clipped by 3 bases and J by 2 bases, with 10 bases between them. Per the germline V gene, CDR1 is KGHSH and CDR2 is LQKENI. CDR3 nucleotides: TGTGCCAGCTCACCCCCCGGCAGTCAAGAGACCCAGTACTTC. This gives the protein CASSPPGSQETQYF.

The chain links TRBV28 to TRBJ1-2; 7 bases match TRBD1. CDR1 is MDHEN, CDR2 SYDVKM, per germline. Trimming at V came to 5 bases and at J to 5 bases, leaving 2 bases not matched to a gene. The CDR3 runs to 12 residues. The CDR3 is CASSLGQYGYTF. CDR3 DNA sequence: TGTGCCAGCAGTCTGGGACAGTATGGCTACACCTTC.

CDR3 amino acids: CASSYSNGANNEQFF. Here the CDR3 DNA reads TGTGCCAGCAGTTACTCGAACGGAGCCAACAATGAGCAGTTCTTC. The gene calls are TRBV6-6 and TRBJ2-1; no firm D call. Germline values: CDR1 MNHNY, CDR2 SVGAGI (reference sequence). V gave up 0 bases and J gave up 5 bases, with 11 bases separating them. The CDR3 runs 15 residues.

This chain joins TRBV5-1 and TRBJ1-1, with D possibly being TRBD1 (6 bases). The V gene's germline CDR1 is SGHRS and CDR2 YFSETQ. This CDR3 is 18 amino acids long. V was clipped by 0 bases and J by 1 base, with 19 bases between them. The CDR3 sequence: CASSLAARGASTNTEAFF. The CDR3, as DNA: TGCGCCAGCAGCTTGGCCGCCAGGGGCGCTTCGACGAACACTGAAGCTTTCTTT.

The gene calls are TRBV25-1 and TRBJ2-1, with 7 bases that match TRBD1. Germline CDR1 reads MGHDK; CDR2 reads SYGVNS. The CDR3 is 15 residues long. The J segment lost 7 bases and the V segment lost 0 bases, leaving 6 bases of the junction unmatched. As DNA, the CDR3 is TGTGCCAGCAGTGAATATAGAGGGGGCCGGAATGAGCAGTTCTTC. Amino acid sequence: CASSEYRGGRNEQFF.

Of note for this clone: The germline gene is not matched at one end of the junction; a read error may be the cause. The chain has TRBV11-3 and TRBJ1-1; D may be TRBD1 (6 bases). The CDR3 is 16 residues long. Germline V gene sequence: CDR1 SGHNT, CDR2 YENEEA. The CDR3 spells CASSVDYSGDNTEAFF. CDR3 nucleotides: TGTGCCAGCAGCGTAGACTACTCAGGGGACAACACTGAAGCTTTCTTT.

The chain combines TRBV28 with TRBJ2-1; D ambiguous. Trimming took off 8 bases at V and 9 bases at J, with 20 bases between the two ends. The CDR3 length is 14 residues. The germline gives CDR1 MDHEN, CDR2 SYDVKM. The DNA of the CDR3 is TGTGCCAGCCGACCTCGACTGGGAAGGGTTGAGCAGTTCTTC. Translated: CASRPRLGRVEQFF.

This CDR3 reads CASSQPIKGLARGGLYNEQFF. For the CDR3, the DNA is TGCGCCAGCAGCCAGCCGATAAAAGGGCTAGCACGGGGGGGGTTATACAATGAGCAGTTCTTC. This rearrangement joins TRBV4-1 to TRBJ2-1, with 8 bases fitting TRBD2. The V segment lost 3 bases and the J segment 4 bases; nucleotides outside the gene matches: 23. Germline-derived CDR1 and CDR2 are MGHRA and YSYEKL. The CDR3 has 21 amino acids.

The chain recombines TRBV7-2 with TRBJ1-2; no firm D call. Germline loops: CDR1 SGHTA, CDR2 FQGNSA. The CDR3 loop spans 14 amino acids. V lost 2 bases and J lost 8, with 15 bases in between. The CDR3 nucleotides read TGTGCCAGCAGCTTAAACGGTGCGAGAGGAGGCTACACCTTC. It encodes CASSLNGARGGYTF.

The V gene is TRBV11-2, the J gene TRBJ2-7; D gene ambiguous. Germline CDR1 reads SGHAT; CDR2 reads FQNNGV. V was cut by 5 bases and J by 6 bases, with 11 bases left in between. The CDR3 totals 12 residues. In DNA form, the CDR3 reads TGTGCCAGCAGCCCCACGAGGCTCGAGCAGTACTTC. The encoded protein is CASSPTRLEQYF. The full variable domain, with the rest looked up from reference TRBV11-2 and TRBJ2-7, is EAGVAQSPRYKIIEKRQSVAFWCNPISGHATLYWYQQILGQGPKLLIQFQNNGVVDDSQLPKDRFSAERLKGVDSTLKIQPAKLEDSAVYLCASSPTRLEQYFGPGTRLTVT.

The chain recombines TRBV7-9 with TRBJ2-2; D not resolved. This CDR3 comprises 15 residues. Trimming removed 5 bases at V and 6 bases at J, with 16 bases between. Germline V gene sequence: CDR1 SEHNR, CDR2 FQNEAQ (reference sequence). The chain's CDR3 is CASSPPRGLAGELFF. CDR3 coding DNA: TGTGCCAGCAGCCCCCCTCGAGGATTGGCCGGGGAGCTGTTTTTT. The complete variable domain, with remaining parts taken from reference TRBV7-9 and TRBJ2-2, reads DTGVSQNPRHKITKRGQNVTFRCDPISEHNRLYWYRQTLGQGPEFLTYFQNEAQLEKSRLLSDRFSAERPKGSFSTLEIQRTEQGDSAMYLCASSPPRGLAGELFFGEGSRLTVL.

CDR3: CASSPEAASGITDTQYF. CDR3 DNA sequence: TGTGCCAGTAGTCCAGAGGCGGCTAGCGGAATCACAGATACGCAGTATTTT. The chain combines TRBV19 with TRBJ2-3, with 7 bases that match TRBD2. Germline CDR1 is LNHDA and CDR2 is SQIVND (reference sequence). Losses at the gene ends were 5 bases for V and 2 bases for J; bases not matched to a gene: 13. This CDR3 region has 17 residues.

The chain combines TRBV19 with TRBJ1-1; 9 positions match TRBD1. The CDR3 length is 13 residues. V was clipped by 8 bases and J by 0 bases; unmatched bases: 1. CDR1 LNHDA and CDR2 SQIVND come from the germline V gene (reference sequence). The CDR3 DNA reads TGTGCCAGTGGACAGGGGATGAACACTGAAGCTTTCTTT. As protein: CASGQGMNTEAFF.

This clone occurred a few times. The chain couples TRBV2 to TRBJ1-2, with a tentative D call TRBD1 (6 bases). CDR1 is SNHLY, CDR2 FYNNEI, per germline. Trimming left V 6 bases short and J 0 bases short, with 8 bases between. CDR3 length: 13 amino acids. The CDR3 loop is CASRRDTNYGYTF. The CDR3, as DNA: TGTGCCAGCAGGAGGGACACTAACTATGGCTACACCTTC.

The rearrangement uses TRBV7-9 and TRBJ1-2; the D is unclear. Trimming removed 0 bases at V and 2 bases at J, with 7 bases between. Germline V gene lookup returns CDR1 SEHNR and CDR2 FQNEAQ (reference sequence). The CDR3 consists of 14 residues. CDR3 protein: CASSLADTNYGYTF. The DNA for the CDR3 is TGTGCCAGCAGCTTAGCCGACACGAACTATGGCTACACCTTC.

CDR3 region: CASSFWASGSTDTQYF. The CDR3, as DNA: TGTGCCAGCAGCTTTTGGGCTAGCGGGAGCACAGATACGCAGTATTTT. The chain is built from TRBV7-3 and TRBJ2-3; 8 positions agree with TRBD2. The V and J ends lost 3 bases and 0 bases, in that order; junction bases with no gene match: 5. This CDR3 is built from 16 residues. The germline CDR1 and CDR2 sequences are SGHTA and FQGTGA.

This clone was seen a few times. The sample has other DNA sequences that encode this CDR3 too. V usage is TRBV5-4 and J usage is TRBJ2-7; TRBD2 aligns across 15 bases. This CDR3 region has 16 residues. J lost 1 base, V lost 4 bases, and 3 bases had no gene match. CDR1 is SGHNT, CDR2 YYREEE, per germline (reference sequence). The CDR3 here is CASSGGLAGGSYEQYF. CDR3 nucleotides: TGTGCCAGCAGCGGGGGACTAGCGGGAGGATCCTACGAGCAGTACTTC.

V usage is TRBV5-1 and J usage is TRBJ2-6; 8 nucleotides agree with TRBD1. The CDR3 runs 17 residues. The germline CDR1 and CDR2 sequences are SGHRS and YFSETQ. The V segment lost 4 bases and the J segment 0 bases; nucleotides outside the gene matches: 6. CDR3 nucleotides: TGCGCCAGCAGCAGGGGACAGGCCGTCTCTGGGGCCAACGTCCTGACTTTC. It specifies CASSRGQAVSGANVLTF.

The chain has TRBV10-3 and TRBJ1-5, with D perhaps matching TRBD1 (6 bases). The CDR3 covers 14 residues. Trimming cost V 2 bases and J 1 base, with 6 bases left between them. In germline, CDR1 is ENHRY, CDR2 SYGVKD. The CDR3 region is CAISETGSNQPQHF. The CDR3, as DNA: TGTGCCATCAGTGAGACAGGGAGCAATCAGCCCCAGCATTTT.

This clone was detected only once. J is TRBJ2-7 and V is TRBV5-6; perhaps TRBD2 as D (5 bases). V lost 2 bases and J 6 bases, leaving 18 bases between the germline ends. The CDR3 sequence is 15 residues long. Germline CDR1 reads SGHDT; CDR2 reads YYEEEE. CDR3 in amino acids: CASSFLGKDLSEQYF. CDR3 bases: TGTGCCAGCAGCTTTCTTGGAAAGGACTTGAGCGAGCAGTACTTC.

In DNA form, the CDR3 reads TGCGCCAGCAGCTTGTGGGGGACATCATCCGAGCAGTACTTC. As protein: CASSLWGTSSEQYF. The rearrangement joins TRBV5-1 to TRBJ2-5, with D tentatively TRBD1 (6 bases). The J call may be incorrect, as the DNA end agrees better with TRBJ2-7. This CDR3 is 14 amino acids long. Germline V lookup: CDR1 SGHRS, CDR2 YFSETQ.

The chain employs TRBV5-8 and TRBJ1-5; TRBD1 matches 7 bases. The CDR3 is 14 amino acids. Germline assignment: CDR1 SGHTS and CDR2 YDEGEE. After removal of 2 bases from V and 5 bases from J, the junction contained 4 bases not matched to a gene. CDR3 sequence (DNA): TGTGCCAGCAGCTTAAGGGGGCATGATCAGCCCCAGCATTTT. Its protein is CASSLRGHDQPQHF. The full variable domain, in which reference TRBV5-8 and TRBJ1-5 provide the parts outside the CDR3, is EAGVTQSPTHLIKTRGQQATLRCSPISGHTSVYWYQQALGLGLQFLLWYDEGEERNRGNFPPRFSGRQFPNYSSELNVNALELEDSALYLCASSLRGHDQPQHFGDGTRLSIL.

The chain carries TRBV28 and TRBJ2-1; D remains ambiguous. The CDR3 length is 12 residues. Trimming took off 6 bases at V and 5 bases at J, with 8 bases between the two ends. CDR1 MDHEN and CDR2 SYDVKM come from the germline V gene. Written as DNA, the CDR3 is TGTGCCAGCAGCGCATTAGACAATGAGCAGTTCTTC. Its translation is CASSALDNEQFF.

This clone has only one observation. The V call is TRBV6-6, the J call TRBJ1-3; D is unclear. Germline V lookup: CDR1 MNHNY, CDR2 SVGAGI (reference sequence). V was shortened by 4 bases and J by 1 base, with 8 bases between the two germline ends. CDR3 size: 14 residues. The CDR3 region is CASSWEESGNTIYF. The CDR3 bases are TGTGCCAGCAGTTGGGAAGAGTCTGGAAACACCATATATTTT.

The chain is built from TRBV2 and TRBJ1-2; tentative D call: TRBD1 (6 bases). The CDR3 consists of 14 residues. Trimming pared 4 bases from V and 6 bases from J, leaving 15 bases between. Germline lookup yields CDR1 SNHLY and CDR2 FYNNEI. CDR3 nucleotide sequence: TGTGCCAGCAGTGTTCAGGGGCCCCGCCATGGCTACACCTTC. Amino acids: CASSVQGPRHGYTF.

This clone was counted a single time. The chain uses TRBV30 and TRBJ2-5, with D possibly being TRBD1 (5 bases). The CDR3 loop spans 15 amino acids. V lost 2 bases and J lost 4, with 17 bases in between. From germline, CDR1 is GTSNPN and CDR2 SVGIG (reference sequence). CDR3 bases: TGTGCCTGGAGTCATAACTTAGGGGTGGGAGAGACCCAGTACTTC. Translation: CAWSHNLGVGETQYF.

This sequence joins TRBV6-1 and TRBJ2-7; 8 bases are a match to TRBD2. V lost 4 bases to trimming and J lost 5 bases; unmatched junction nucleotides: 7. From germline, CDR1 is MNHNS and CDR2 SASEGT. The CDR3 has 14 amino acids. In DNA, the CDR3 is TGTGCCAGCAGTGCGGGGCGGGAGGTTAACGAGCAGTACTTC. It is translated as CASSAGREVNEQYF.

CDR3 DNA sequence: TGTGCCAGCAGTGGGAGAAGGGTGGGAGAGACCCAGTACTTC. Protein: CASSGRRVGETQYF. V and J are TRBV2 and TRBJ2-5, with D uncertain. Trimming cost V 4 bases and J 4 bases, with 13 bases left between them. Germline CDR1 and CDR2: SNHLY and FYNNEI. CDR3 size: 14 residues.